A single sample gave rise to the 17 T cell receptor beta chains below, sequenced in a study of T cell repertoires in cytomegalovirus infection. TCRdb re-derived calls from the reads in MiXCR, one entry per CDR3 protein. Of about 500,000 distinct CDR3 sequences in the sample, around 35% were seen once. These TCRs' antigens remain unknown. This specimen was cultured PBMCs, taken from culture after CMV antigen stimulation. Every receptor here comes from a human donor in good health (CMV status not recorded). Some clones in this sample may be carry-over from other donors' samples.

V usage is TRBV14 and J usage is TRBJ2-1; D perhaps matches TRBD1 (6 bases). This CDR3 region has 11 residues. Deletions cut 1 base from V and 13 bases from J, with 8 bases between. Germline V CDR1 and CDR2: SGHDN, FVKESK. The CDR3 bases are TGTGCCAGCAGCCAAGGACAGGCACAGTTCTTC. Protein sequence: CASSQGQAQFF.

The rearrangement links TRBV19 to TRBJ2-6; D gene uncertain. This CDR3 has 16 residues. CDR1 and CDR2 from the germline V gene are LNHDA and SQIVND (reference sequence). Between the trimmed V and J ends, which lost 7 bases and 2 bases, there was a span of 15 bases. CDR3 in amino acids: CASNYVAHTGANVLTF. CDR3 nucleotides: TGTGCCAGTAACTACGTGGCCCACACTGGGGCCAACGTCCTGACTTTC.

This clonotype was seen only a few times. This chain connects TRBV7-6 to TRBJ1-6; the match to TRBD1 covers 8 bases. This CDR3 comprises 15 residues. CDR1 SGHVS and CDR2 FNYEAQ come from the germline V gene. With V trimmed by 3 bases and J by 8 bases, 6 bases remained unmatched. CDR3 amino acids: CASSFGRGRDSPLHF. Here the CDR3 DNA reads TGTGCCAGCAGCTTTGGCAGGGGGCGTGATTCACCCCTCCACTTT.

This clonotype came up a few times. The genes are TRBV7-2 and TRBJ2-5; TRBD1 matches at 11 bases. With 5 bases clipped from V and 5 bases from J, the junction kept 16 bases outside the gene matches. The CDR3 consists of 18 residues. CDR1 is SGHTA, CDR2 FQGNSA, per germline. Here the CDR3 DNA reads TGTGCCAGCAGCCCATCCGGACAGGGGGCGCGAGGAAGGGAGACCCAGTACTTC. It translates to CASSPSGQGARGRETQYF.

The V call is TRBV29-1, the J call TRBJ1-2; D gene unclear. This CDR3 spans 11 amino acids. Trimming removed 3 bases from V and 6 bases from J, with 8 bases in between. Looked up from germline, CDR1 is SQVTM and CDR2 is ANQGSEA. The CDR3 sequence: CSVDRLDGYTF. For the CDR3, the DNA is TGCAGCGTTGATAGGTTGGATGGCTACACCTTC.

This chain connects TRBV6-8 to TRBJ2-7; TRBD1 is a possible D gene (5 bases). Germline CDR1 MNHGY, CDR2 SAAAGT. This CDR3 spans 14 amino acids. V gave up 5 bases and J gave up 1 base, with 12 bases separating them. Here the CDR3 reads CASSGVGASYEQYF. The CDR3 DNA reads TGTGCCAGCAGTGGCGTAGGGGCTTCCTACGAGCAGTACTTC.

The V call is TRBV12-3 or TRBV12-4, the J call TRBJ1-1, with a tentative D call TRBD1 (5 bases). The CDR3 sequence is 13 residues long. V dropped 2 bases and J dropped 6 bases, with 10 bases sitting between them. CDR3 residues: CASSLIRGPEAFF. For the CDR3, the DNA is TGTGCCAGCAGTTTAATACGGGGCCCTGAAGCTTTCTTT.

The V gene is TRBV2, the J gene TRBJ2-7, with 13 bases matching TRBD2. The CDR3 extends over 15 amino acids. Per germline, CDR1 SNHLY and CDR2 FYNNEI. J gave up 3 bases and V 6 bases, and 5 bases lay outside the gene matches. The CDR3 sequence: CASSRLAGGNYEQYV. For the CDR3, the DNA is TGTGCCAGCAGCCGACTAGCGGGAGGAAACTACGAGCAGTACGTC.

This chain joins TRBV7-3 and TRBJ1-1, with D maybe TRBD1 (5 bases). This CDR3 comprises 15 residues. Germline values: CDR1 SGHTA, CDR2 FQGTGA. Trimming removed 4 bases from V and 2 bases from J, with 14 bases in between. The CDR3 here is CASSSENGTNTEAFF. The CDR3 DNA is TGTGCCAGCAGCTCAGAAAATGGGACCAACACTGAAGCTTTCTTT.

This clonotype was counted many times. The CDR3 DNA reads as TGTGCCAGCAGCTTACCCGGACAGCTGAACACTGAAGCTTTCTTT. Encoded protein: CASSLPGQLNTEAFF. The chain links TRBV7-8 to TRBJ1-1; a weak D match, TRBD1 (6 bases). The CDR3 covers 15 residues. The germline V and J ends were trimmed by 2 bases and 0 bases, with 10 bases remaining between them. CDR1 and CDR2 (germline): SGHVS, FQNEAQ.

J is TRBJ2-2 and V is TRBV7-2; D may be TRBD1 (6 bases). The CDR3 length is 16 residues. Trimming took off 3 bases at V and 6 bases at J, with 17 bases between the two ends. Germline V gene sequence: CDR1 SGHTA, CDR2 FQGNSA. DNA of the CDR3: TGTGCCAGCAGCTTGGCTCCGGGACACTCCGCCGGGGAGCTGTTTTTT. It translates to CASSLAPGHSAGELFF.

This clonotype was detected only a few times. This chain links TRBV6-5 with TRBJ2-2, with D maybe TRBD1 (6 bases). This CDR3 has 15 residues. V was shortened by 5 bases and J by 4 bases, with 14 bases between the two germline ends. Germline V gene data show CDR1 as MNHEY and CDR2 as SVGAGI. CDR3 residues: CASSSRTDGTGELFF. DNA of the CDR3: TGTGCCAGCAGTAGCCGGACAGACGGCACCGGGGAGCTGTTTTTT.

The table lists this clonotype with a few counts. The genes are TRBV12-3 or TRBV12-4 and TRBJ1-1; D gene uncertain. V lost 4 bases, J lost 8 bases, and 8 bases lay in between. CDR3 length: 11 amino acids. CDR3 loop: CASSSRREAFF. CDR3 in DNA: TGTGCCAGCAGTTCAAGGAGGGAAGCTTTCTTT.

This clonotype was seen only a few times. The rearrangement links TRBV25-1 to TRBJ2-2; 7 nucleotides line up with TRBD2. The germline gives CDR1 MGHDK, CDR2 SYGVNS. J gave up 7 bases and V 4 bases, and 6 bases lay outside the gene matches. This CDR3 contains 14 residues. The DNA for the CDR3 is TGTGCCAGCAGTGTGGAGCGGGATATCGGGGAGCTGTTTTTT. It specifies CASSVERDIGELFF.

This chain links TRBV20-1 with TRBJ2-3; TRBD2 matches 9 bases. Germline assignment: CDR1 DFQATT and CDR2 SNEGSKA (reference sequence). This CDR3 contains 14 residues. The J segment lost 1 base and the V segment lost 5 bases, leaving 4 bases of the junction unmatched. CDR3 region: CSAWQREGTDTQYF. The DNA of the CDR3 is TGCAGTGCTTGGCAGCGGGAGGGCACAGATACGCAGTATTTT.

This clonotype turned up a few times. This chain connects TRBV7-6 to TRBJ1-2; D might be TRBD1 (5 bases). This CDR3 region has 16 residues. Trimming took off 5 bases at V and 3 bases at J, with 19 bases between the two ends. In germline, CDR1 is SGHVS, CDR2 FNYEAQ. CDR3 DNA sequence: TGTGCCAGCAGCCTTTACGGGGGTGAGGGCTACTATGGCTACACCTTC. It specifies CASSLYGGEGYYGYTF.

CDR3 sequence reads: CASSQDRGGGYGYTF. The CDR3 coding sequence is TGCGCCAGCAGCCAAGACCGGGGGGGAGGGTATGGCTACACCTTC. This chain links TRBV4-1 with TRBJ1-2; TRBD1 is a possible D gene (5 bases). In germline, CDR1 is MGHRA, CDR2 YSYEKL. Deletions cut 0 bases from V and 5 bases from J, with 13 bases between. The CDR3 is 15 amino acids.